This T cell receptor beta chain is drawn from a study of CD8 T cells in ankylosing spondylitis. V gave up 6 bases and J gave up 2 bases; unmatched junction bases: 10. This CDR3 has 16 residues. Germline values: CDR1 SGHTS, CDR2 YDEGEE. In this sample, this clonotype turned up a few times. The antigen is unknown. Study-level findings and limits: Reports of some motif variants in reactive arthritis synovial fluid and blood predate this one. Clones linked with disease were CD8+ and fairly uncommon in the peripheral blood. According to the report, clones linked to the disease were significantly enriched in matched synovial fluid samples taken from ankylosing spondylitis patients. For ankylosing spondylitis blood, a TCR beta motif of seven to nine highly homologous variants appeared characteristic.

It was by quantitative 5'-RACE with molecular barcodes that TCR beta libraries were made. MiXCR, run by TCRdb on the 5' RACE reads, gives a single entry per CDR3 protein. The sample consists of some 800,000 distinct CDR3 sequences, approximately 10% of them appearing once. The chain has TRBV5-8 and TRBJ1-2, with 10 bases matching TRBD1. The sequencing sample was made of blood, either unsorted or a sorted T cell fraction (not recorded which). This TCR was sampled from a male donor with ankylosing spondylitis. For the CDR3, the DNA is TGTGCCAGCACTTACCCGGAGGACAGGGGGAACTATGGCTACACCTTC. Its protein is CASTYPEDRGNYGYTF.